The source of this T cell receptor beta chain is a study of blood T cell repertoires in COVID-19. For the study at large: The cDNA or gDNA used as material had been derived from T cells, B-cell-depleted T cells, or PBMCs.

Original handling: Amplified reference gene primers provided the basis for estimating nucleated cell counts. Method: immunoSEQ multiplex PCR; TCRdb's copy keeps in-frame clones and lacks some. V and J calls and clone size come straight from that table; D and trimming were deduced from the DNA. The sample includes over 80,000 clones, approximately 89% of them seen just once. Deletions cut 4 bases from V and 7 bases from J, with 8 bases between. The CDR3 has 13 residues. Germline V gene lookup returns CDR1 SGHDN and CDR2 FVKESK. The sequence was obtained from a man in his fifties or sixties with acute or convalescent COVID-19. The chain employs TRBV14 and TRBJ1-6, with D perhaps TRBD1 (6 bases). The sample taken for sequencing was peripheral blood. The CDR3 region is CASSRTENSPLHF. In DNA form, the CDR3 reads TGTGCCAGCAGCCGGACAGAAAATTCACCCCTCCACTTT.